The subject of this entry is one T cell receptor (beta chain). The antigen is unknown. TCR beta libraries were prepared from cDNA with unique molecular identifiers. Using its own MiXCR run on the PCR reads, TCRdb lists one record per CDR3 protein. Of roughly 730,000 distinct CDR3 sequences listed, less than 35% are singletons. The sample originates from a study of post-analysis software for immune sequencing data. The overall study: Disease trajectories encompassed relapsing-remitting, secondary progressive and progressive-relapsing multiple sclerosis.

Overall study findings and caveats: Under F measure analysis, samples from one preparation batch co-clustered strongly. Five TRBV segments, including TRBV5-6, TRBV5-1 and TRBV20-1, were more frequent in patients than controls. Normalized Chao1 diversity was significantly lower in multiple sclerosis patients than in controls.

This CDR3 comprises 14 residues. Germline V gene data show CDR1 as SGHVS and CDR2 as FNYEAQ. V lost 5 bases and J lost 3; bases outside the gene matches: 5. The sequenced material came from blood. The chain couples TRBV7-6 to TRBJ2-5; 8 nucleotides match TRBD2. This clonotype was obtained from a girl aged 10 to 17 with multiple sclerosis. The CDR3, as DNA: TGTGCCAGCAGCCCGACTAGCGCGGAAGAGACCCAGTACTTC. This gives the protein CASSPTSAEETQYF.